The next 13 T cell receptor beta chains were all read from a single sample in a study of blood T cell repertoires in COVID-19. Clones were read by immunoSEQ multiplex PCR, and TCRdb kept only the in-frame ones, dropping some. The repertoire consists of about 78,000 clones, with nearly 90% occurring once and the leading ten covering around 4%. Sequenced material: peripheral blood. Receptor source: an elderly woman with active or convalescent COVID-19.

This chain uses TRBV5-8 with TRBJ2-7; D not certain. V was pared by 1 base and J by 2 bases, with 13 bases between. The CDR3 has 15 residues. Germline V gene sequence: CDR1 SGHTS, CDR2 YDEGEE. The CDR3 nucleotides read TGTGCCAGCAGCTTGCGGCAGGCCGAAGCCTACGAGCAGTACTTC. This translates into CASSLRQAEAYEQYF. Combining the CDR3 with reference TRBV5-8 and TRBJ2-7 gives the whole variable domain EAGVTQSPTHLIKTRGQQATLRCSPISGHTSVYWYQQALGLGLQFLLWYDEGEERNRGNFPPRFSGRQFPNYSSELNVNALELEDSALYLCASSLRQAEAYEQYFGPGTRLTVT.

In its sample, this clone was seen once. A junction end diverges from the germline sequence, so it may reflect a read error. Other DNA sequences in the sample encode the same CDR3. The rearrangement uses TRBV2 and TRBJ2-6; weak D call: TRBD1 (5 bases). Germline-derived CDR1 and CDR2 are SNHLY and FYNNEI. The CDR3 loop spans 14 amino acids. The CDR3 region has the DNA TGTGCCAGCAGTTACTACTCTGGGGCCAACGTCCTGACTTTT. Translated, it gives CASSYYSGANVLTF. The entire variable domain, with the rest obtained from reference TRBV2 and TRBJ2-6, is as follows: EPEVTQTPSHQVTQMGQEVILRCVPISNHLYFYWYRQILGQKVEFLVSFYNNEISEKSEIFDDQFSVERPDGSNFTLKIRSTKLEDSAMYFCASSYYSGANVLTFGAGSRLTVL.

CDR3 bases: TGTGCCAGCAGTTCGTTGAAAATTGGACAGCAGTTCTCTGGAAACACCATATATTTT. This gives the protein CASSSLKIGQQFSGNTIYF. The rearrangement uses TRBV27 and TRBJ1-3; tentative D call: TRBD1 (6 bases). This CDR3 region has 19 residues. From germline, CDR1 is MNHEY and CDR2 SMNVEV (reference sequence). The ends were cut back, 4 bases at V and 0 bases at J, with 22 bases in the middle.

The table lists this clone with a few counts. The CDR3 reads CASSGWRLANYGYTF. As DNA, the CDR3 is TGTGCCAGCAGTGGGTGGCGGCTAGCTAACTATGGCTACACCTTC. This rearrangement joins TRBV6-2 or TRBV6-3 to TRBJ1-2; D remains ambiguous. The CDR3 has 15 amino acids. CDR1 MNHEY and CDR2 SVGEGT come from the germline V gene. The V gene lost 5 bases and the J gene lost 0 bases, with 13 bases spanning the gap.

The chain recombines TRBV6-5 with TRBJ1-3, with D possibly matching TRBD1 (5 bases). V gave up 4 bases and J gave up 4 bases, with 14 bases separating them. Germline CDR1 is MNHEY and CDR2 is SVGAGI. This CDR3 is built from 15 residues. The CDR3 spells CASSSFGTPGNTIYF. Written as DNA, the CDR3 is TGTGCCAGCAGTTCTTTCGGGACTCCCGGAAACACCATATATTTT.

The chain carries TRBV5-6 and TRBJ2-7, with D hard to call. Germline CDR1 reads SGHDT; CDR2 reads YYEEEE. This CDR3 comprises 13 residues. V lost 0 bases, J lost 7 bases, and 11 bases lay in between. Written as DNA, the CDR3 is TGTGCCAGCAGCTTGGGGCCTTCGATGGAGCAGTACTTC. This encodes CASSLGPSMEQYF.

The chain carries TRBV5-1 and TRBJ2-3, with a possible D match to TRBD2 (6 bases). Trimming cost V 0 bases and J 4 bases, with 9 bases left between them. This CDR3 is built from 14 residues. The V gene's germline CDR1 is SGHRS and CDR2 YFSETQ. The CDR3 loop reads CASSLAGVPDTQYF. CDR3 nucleotide sequence: TGCGCCAGCAGCTTGGCGGGAGTGCCAGATACGCAGTATTTT.

The chain combines TRBV28 with TRBJ1-1; 7 bases are a match to TRBD1. The germline CDR1 and CDR2 sequences are MDHEN and SYDVKM. The CDR3 has 15 residues. The V and J ends lost 4 bases and 4 bases, in that order; junction bases with no gene match: 9. CDR3 protein: CASSSFQGDGTEAFF. CDR3 DNA sequence: TGTGCCAGCAGTTCCTTTCAGGGGGATGGCACTGAAGCTTTCTTT.

This clone was counted only a few times. The chain joins TRBV29-1 to TRBJ2-7; possible D gene TRBD2, 6 bases. V gave up 6 bases and J gave up 5 bases, with 11 bases separating them. The germline V gene has CDR1 SQVTM and CDR2 ANQGSEA. The CDR3 is made up of 11 amino acids. CDR3: CSVATGDEQYF. The CDR3 DNA is TGCAGCGTGGCCACGGGGGACGAGCAGTACTTC.

This clone was observed once. The V and J genes are TRBV28 and TRBJ2-1, with D possibly TRBD1 on 6 matching bases. This CDR3 has 13 residues. CDR1 MDHEN and CDR2 SYDVKM come from the germline V gene. Trimming removed 10 bases from V and 0 bases from J, with 10 bases in between. As DNA, the CDR3 is TGTGCCACAGGGGCCAGCTCCTACAATGAGCAGTTCTTC. Encoded protein: CATGASSYNEQFF.

The sample holds one count of this clone. The chain links TRBV6-5 to TRBJ1-6, with 12 bases fitting TRBD1. The CDR3 has 14 amino acids. In germline, CDR1 is MNHEY, CDR2 SVGAGI. The V and J ends lost 7 bases and 10 bases, in that order; junction bases with no gene match: 5. CDR3 sequence (DNA): TGTGCCAGCACCGCAGGGACAGGGGGCTCACCCCTCCACTTT. This sequence encodes CASTAGTGGSPLHF.

For the CDR3, the DNA is TGCGCCAGCAGCCCCTTGGGACTTACGTGGCAGTTCTTC. Protein product: CASSPLGLTWQFF. The chain recombines TRBV4-1 with TRBJ2-1, with D perhaps TRBD2 (6 bases). Germline CDR1 MGHRA, CDR2 YSYEKL. This CDR3 region has 13 residues. Trimming left V 4 bases short and J 12 bases short, with 16 bases between.

The V call is TRBV28, the J call TRBJ1-1; TRBD1 matches 10 bases. The CDR3 totals 14 residues. The germline V gene has CDR1 MDHEN and CDR2 SYDVKM. Trimming removed 4 bases from V and 3 bases from J; junction bases left unmatched: 2. CDR3 nucleotide sequence: TGTGCCAGCAGTTCGACAGGGGGCCACACTGAAGCTTTCTTT. Residues: CASSSTGGHTEAFF.